Sequencing of this T cell receptor beta chain was carried out in a study of OX40 agonist ivuxolimab in advanced cancers. Turning to the study itself: Hepatocellular carcinoma, melanoma, renal cell or head and neck cancer occurred in dose-escalation patients. Mean age around 64 years, range 23 to 79; approximately 83% male. General observations from the study: Circulating CD4+ and CD8+ T cells showed clonal expansion by week 6 at 0.1 to 3.0 mg/kg.

Sequenced by immunoSEQ multiplex PCR; TCRdb stores in-frame clones only, minus some. The sample gives about 100,000 clones, roughly 91% of which show up once; approximately 0.7% is in the top ten. Sampling times: baseline, cycle 4 day 1, cycle 7 day 1. The V gene's germline CDR1 is SGHNT and CDR2 YYREEE (reference sequence). Trimming took off 1 base at V and 7 bases at J, with 6 bases between the two ends. This CDR3 comprises 12 residues. Of note for this clone: Its target is unknown.

V usage is TRBV5-4 and J usage is TRBJ1-3; the D gene is possibly TRBD1 (5 bases). The sample here was CD4+ or CD8+ T cells sorted from blood, taken in a trial of the OX40 agonist ivuxolimab. The receptor comes from an adult with an advanced solid tumor such as melanoma, head and neck, liver or kidney cancer. For the CDR3, the DNA is TGTGCCAGCAGCTTGCAGGGCAACACCATATATTTT. It yields the protein CASSLQGNTIYF.